This T cell receptor (beta chain) derives from a study of CD8 T cells in ankylosing spondylitis. This clonotype has just a few counts. Its antigen is unknown. Making the TCR beta libraries involved quantitative 5'-RACE with molecular barcodes. One entry per CDR3 protein results from TCRdb running MiXCR on the 5' RACE reads. The sample contains about 270,000 distinct CDR3 sequences, roughly 32% of which appear only once. Overall study results and limits: Apparently characteristic of ankylosing spondylitis blood was a TCR beta motif (under ten highly homologous variants).

Losses at the gene ends were 7 bases for V and 7 bases for J; bases not matched to a gene: 9. From germline, CDR1 is DFQATT and CDR2 SNEGSKA (reference sequence). CDR3 length equals 13 residues. The genes are TRBV20-1 and TRBJ2-5; 10 bases are a match to TRBD2. This clonotype was sampled from a male donor with ankylosing spondylitis or in good health (not recorded which). The sample consisted of blood, either unsorted or a sorted T cell fraction (not recorded which). Here the CDR3 reads CSGGTSVTGTQYF. The CDR3 DNA reads as TGCAGTGGCGGGACTAGCGTAACGGGGACCCAGTACTTC.